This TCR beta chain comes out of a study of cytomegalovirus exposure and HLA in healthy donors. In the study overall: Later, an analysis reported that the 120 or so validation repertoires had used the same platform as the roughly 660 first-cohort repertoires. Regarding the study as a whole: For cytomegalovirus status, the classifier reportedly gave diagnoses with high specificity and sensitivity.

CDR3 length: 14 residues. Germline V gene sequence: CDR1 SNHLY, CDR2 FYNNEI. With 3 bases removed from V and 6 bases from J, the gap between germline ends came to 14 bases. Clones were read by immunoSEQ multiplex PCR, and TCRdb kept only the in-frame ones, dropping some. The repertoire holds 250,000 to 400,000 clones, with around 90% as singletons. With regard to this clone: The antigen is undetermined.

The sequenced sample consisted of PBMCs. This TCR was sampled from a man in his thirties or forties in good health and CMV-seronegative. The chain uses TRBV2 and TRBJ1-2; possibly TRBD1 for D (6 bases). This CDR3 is CASSESWGLNGYTF. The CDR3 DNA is TGTGCCAGCAGTGAGTCGTGGGGGCTTAATGGCTACACCTTC.